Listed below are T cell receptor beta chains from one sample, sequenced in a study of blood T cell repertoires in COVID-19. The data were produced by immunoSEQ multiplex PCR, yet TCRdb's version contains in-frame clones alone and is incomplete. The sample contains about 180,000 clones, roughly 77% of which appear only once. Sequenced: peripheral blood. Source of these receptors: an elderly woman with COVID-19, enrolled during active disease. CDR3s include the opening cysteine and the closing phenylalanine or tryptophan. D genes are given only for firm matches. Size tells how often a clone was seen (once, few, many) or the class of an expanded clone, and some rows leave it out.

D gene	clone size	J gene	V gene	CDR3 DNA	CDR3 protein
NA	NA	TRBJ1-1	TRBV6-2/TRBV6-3	TGTGCCAGCAGTTCCCCGGGAGGTGGGAACACTGAAGCTTTCTTT	CASSSPGGGNTEAFF
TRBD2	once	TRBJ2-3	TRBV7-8	TGTGCCAGCAGCTTAGTTCTTCAGCGGGGCCTCACAGATACGCAGTATTTT	CASSLVLQRGLTDTQYF
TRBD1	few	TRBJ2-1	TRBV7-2	TGTGCCAGCAGCCCAGACCGGGACAGGCAGTTCTTC	CASSPDRDRQFF
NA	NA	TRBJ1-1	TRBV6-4	TGTGCCAGCAGCGCACAGGGTGTGAACACTGAAGCTTTCTTT	CASSAQGVNTEAFF
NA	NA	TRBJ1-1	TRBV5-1	TGCGCCAGCAGCGTAGGGCCGGGACAAACTTTCTTT	CASSVGPGQTFF
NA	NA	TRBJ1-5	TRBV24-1	TGTGCCACCAGTGACGCTGGGACACTCAATCAGCCCCAGCATTTT	CATSDAGTLNQPQHF
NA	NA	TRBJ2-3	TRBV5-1	TGCGCCAGCAGCTTGGGAGGCGGATACCCCACAGATACGCAGTATTTT	CASSLGGGYPTDTQYF
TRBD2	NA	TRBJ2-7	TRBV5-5	TGTGCCAGCCAGGGACTAGCGGGGACCTACGAGCAGTACTTC	CASQGLAGTYEQYF
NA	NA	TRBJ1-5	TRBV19	TGTGCCAGTAGTCTTCGCAATCAGCCCCAGCATTTT	CASSLRNQPQHF
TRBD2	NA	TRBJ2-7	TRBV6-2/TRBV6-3	TGTGCCAGCAGTTACCGCGCGGGAGGGCTCTACGAGCAGTACTTC	CASSYRAGGLYEQYF
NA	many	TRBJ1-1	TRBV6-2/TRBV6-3	TGTGCCAGCAGTTACGGGCCTCGAGGGTTGAACACTGAAGCTTTCTTT	CASSYGPRGLNTEAFF
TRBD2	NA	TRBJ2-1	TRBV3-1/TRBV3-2	TGTGCCAGCAGCCAAGTACTCGCGGGAGGGCCTTATGAGCAGTTCTTC	CASSQVLAGGPYEQFF
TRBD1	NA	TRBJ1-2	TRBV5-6	TGTGCCAGCAGCTACCTTGGACAGGGCCTCTATGGCTACACCTTC	CASSYLGQGLYGYTF
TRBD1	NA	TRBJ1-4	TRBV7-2	TGTGCCAGCAGCACCACCGGGACAGTCCATGAAAAACTGTTTTTT	CASSTTGTVHEKLFF
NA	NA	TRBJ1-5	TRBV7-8	TGTGCCAGCAGCTTAAGTGGGGGCCAGCCCCAGCATTTT	CASSLSGGQPQHF
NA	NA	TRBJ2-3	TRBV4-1	TGCGCCAGCAGCCAAGATCCCTCCAGCACAGATACGCAGTATTTT	CASSQDPSSTDTQYF
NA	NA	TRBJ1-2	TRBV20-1	TGCAGTGCTAGTGGGGTGGGCTCGTATGGCTACACCTTC	CSASGVGSYGYTF
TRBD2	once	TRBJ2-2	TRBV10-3	TGTGCCATCAGTCCTTTAGCGGGAGGGCCAAACGGGGAGCTGTTTTTT	CAISPLAGGPNGELFF
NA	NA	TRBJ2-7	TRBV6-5	TGTGCCAGCAGTTATACGGCGGTTTCATCCTACGAGCAGTACTTC	CASSYTAVSSYEQYF
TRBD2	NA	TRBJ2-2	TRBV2	TGTGCCAGCCGGGGGGACACCGGGGAGCTGTTTTTT	CASRGDTGELFF
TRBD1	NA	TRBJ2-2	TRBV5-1	TGCGCCACCGGGGACAGGAACACCGGGGAGCTGTTTTTT	CATGDRNTGELFF
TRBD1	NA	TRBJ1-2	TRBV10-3	TGTGCCATCACAGATACCCAGGGACAGATCTATGGCTACACCTTC	CAITDTQGQIYGYTF
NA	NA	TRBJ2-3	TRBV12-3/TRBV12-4	TGTGCCAGCAGTCCCCTCCGGGGGTATACGCAGTATTTT	CASSPLRGYTQYF
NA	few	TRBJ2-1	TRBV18	TGTGCCAGCTCGGAAACGTCGGCTAGCGGAGGGGGTGAGCAGTTCTTC	CASSETSASGGGEQFF
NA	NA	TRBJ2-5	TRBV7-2	TGTGCCAGCAGCCCTAGGGGCGAAGAGACCCAGTACTTC	CASSPRGEETQYF
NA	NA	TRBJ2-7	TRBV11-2	TGTGCCAGCAGCTTAGCCCTAGATCCTGCCTACGAGCAGTACTTC	CASSLALDPAYEQYF
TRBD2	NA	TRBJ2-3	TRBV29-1	TGCAGCGGCTACTCGGGACTAGCGGCAGATACGCAGTATTTT	CSGYSGLAADTQYF
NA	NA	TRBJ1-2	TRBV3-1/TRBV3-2	TGTGCCAGCAGCCAAGAGAACTACAGGCGTCGAAACTATGGCTACACCTTC	CASSQENYRRRNYGYTF
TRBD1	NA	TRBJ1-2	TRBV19	TGTGCCAGTACCAAGAGGGGGACAGGGCGCGGGGATGGCTACACCTTC	CASTKRGTGRGDGYTF
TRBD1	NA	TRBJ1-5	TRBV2	TGTGCCAGCGGACAGGGGAGGAATCAGCCCCAGCATTTT	CASGQGRNQPQHF
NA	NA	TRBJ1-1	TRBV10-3	TGTGCCATCAGTGAGTCCCCCATCGGGAACACTGAAGCTTTCTTT	CAISESPIGNTEAFF
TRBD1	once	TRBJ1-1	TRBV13	TGTGCCAGCAGCGAGGGACAGGGGCCACCTATGAACACTGAAGCTTTCTTT	CASSEGQGPPMNTEAFF
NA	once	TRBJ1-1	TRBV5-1	TGCGCCAGCAGCTTGTGGCCGGAGGCTTGGAGAGGATCCACTGAAGCTTTCTTT	CASSLWPEAWRGSTEAFF
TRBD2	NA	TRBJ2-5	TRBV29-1	TGCAGCGCCCTAGGACTAGCGGGGGAGACCCAGTACTTC	CSALGLAGETQYF
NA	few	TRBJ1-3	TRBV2	TGTGCCAGCGGTCAGGGGTTAGGAAACACCATATATTTT	CASGQGLGNTIYF
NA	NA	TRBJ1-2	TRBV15	TGTGCCACCAGCAGAGCCGGGACTAACTATGGCTACACCTTC	CATSRAGTNYGYTF
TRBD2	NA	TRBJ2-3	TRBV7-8	TGTGCCAGCAGCTTAGCGATTCTAGCGGGAGGGCGCGCAGATACGCAGTATTTT	CASSLAILAGGRADTQYF
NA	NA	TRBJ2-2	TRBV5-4	TGTGCCAGCAGCCCTCTCGATCGTGGCCAGGTCGGGGAGCTGTTTTTT	CASSPLDRGQVGELFF
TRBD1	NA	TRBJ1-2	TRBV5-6	TGTGCCAGCAGCTTCGAACCCAGGGGGCGCGACTATGGCTACACCTTC	CASSFEPRGRDYGYTF
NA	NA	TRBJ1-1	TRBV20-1	TGCAGTGCTAGTCGACAGTACACTGAAGCTTTCTTT	CSASRQYTEAFF
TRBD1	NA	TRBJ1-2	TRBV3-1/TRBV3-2	TGTGCCAGCAGCCACCGGGGACAGGAGACGGACTATGGCTACACCTTC	CASSHRGQETDYGYTF
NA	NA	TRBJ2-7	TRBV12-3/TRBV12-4	TGTGCCAGCAGGTTGACAGGACTCTACGAGCAGTACTTC	CASRLTGLYEQYF
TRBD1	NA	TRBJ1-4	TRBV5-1	TGCGCCAGCAGCTCGGTACAGGGGGGTGAAAAACTGTTTTTT	CASSSVQGGEKLFF
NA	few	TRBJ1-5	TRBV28	TGTGCCAGCAGGGACGGGAACGGGCCCCAGCATTTT	CASRDGNGPQHF
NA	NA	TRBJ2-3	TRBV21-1	TGTGCCAGCAGCAAAGAACGCAGGGTCAAGGCAGATACGCAGTATTTT	CASSKERRVKADTQYF
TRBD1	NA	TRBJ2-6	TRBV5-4	TGTGCCAGCAGCTCTAGACAGGGGGCGGTCGCTGGGGCCAACGTCCTGACTTTC	CASSSRQGAVAGANVLTF
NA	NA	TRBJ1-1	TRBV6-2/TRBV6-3	TGTGCCAGCAGTTCTTATATCGGTCAACTGGAAGCTTTCTTT	CASSSYIGQLEAFF
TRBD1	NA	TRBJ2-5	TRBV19	TGTGCCTCGGGACAGGGTCTTGGAACCCAGTACTTC	CASGQGLGTQYF
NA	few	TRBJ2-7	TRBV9	TGTGCCAGCAGCTCCCGCCCCGGACAGACCTACGAGCAGTACTTC	CASSSRPGQTYEQYF
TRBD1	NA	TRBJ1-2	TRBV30	TGTGCCTGGAGTGCTAAAACAGGGGGCGTAGGCTACACCTTC	CAWSAKTGGVGYTF
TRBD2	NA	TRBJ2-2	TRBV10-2	TGCGCCAGCAGTTGGACTAGGAACACCGGGGAGCTGTTTTTT	CASSWTRNTGELFF
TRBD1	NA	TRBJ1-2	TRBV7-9	TGTGCCAGCAGCTTAGTTCTGCAGGGGGCACACTATGGCTACACCTTC	CASSLVLQGAHYGYTF
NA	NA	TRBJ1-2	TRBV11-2	TGTGCCAGCAGCTTAGGACTCCCCGGGGGCTATGGCTACACCTTC	CASSLGLPGGYGYTF
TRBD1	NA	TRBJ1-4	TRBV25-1	TGTGCCAGGATCGGACAGGTTAATGAAAAACTGTTTTTT	CARIGQVNEKLFF
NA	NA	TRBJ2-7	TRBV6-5	TGTGCCAGCAGTTTCCAAAAGCAGGGTTACGAGCAGTACTTC	CASSFQKQGYEQYF
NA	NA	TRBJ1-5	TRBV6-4	TGTGCCAGCAGTGAAAACGGGGATCAGCCCCAGCATTTT	CASSENGDQPQHF